This TCR beta chain was sequenced in a study of shared clonotypes between healthy human individuals. The CDR3 covers 13 residues. Germline V CDR1 and CDR2: SNHLY, FYNNEI. Trimming cost V 3 bases and J 6 bases, with 9 bases left between them. Sequencing was performed with immunoSEQ multiplex PCR; in TCRdb, only in-frame clones are kept and a portion is missing. The sample records about 2.3 million clones, 85% to 95% being singletons. In the case of this clone: The sample has other DNA sequences that encode this CDR3 too.

The source of this sequence is a man between 18 and 35 years old in good health. Some clones in this sample may be carry-over from other donors' samples. Sequenced input: naive CD4+ T cells from PBMCs. Subset denoted: CD45RA+ positively selected. The gene calls are TRBV2 and TRBJ1-5; D is undetermined. The CDR3 sequence is CASSDEGGQPQHF. In DNA form, the CDR3 reads TGTGCCAGCAGTGACGAAGGTGGTCAGCCCCAGCATTTT.